Described below is a single T cell receptor beta chain sequence and its context. This clonotype was seen many times. The antigen it binds to is not known. Base qualities are not at hand, and no much larger clone is one base apart. Set within a cohort of healthcare workers in London, UK, this nested case-control study involved weekly PCR testing of nasopharyngeal swabs along with blood sampling. Healthcare workers were recruited between 23 and 31 March 2020, during the week of the UK lockdown, and were followed weekly for up to about 15 weeks. This sample is drawn from a study of early T cells in non-severe SARS-CoV-2 infection (dated by TCRdb to about 2021). About the study as a whole: Because TCR sequencing was done on bulk RNA from unsorted whole blood, the alpha and beta chains could not be paired. Study-level results and caveats: VDJdb matching was skewed toward anti-spike CD8 responses, so virus-specific expansions were likely underestimated and private and CD4 specificities were missed.

The library was generated by 5' RACE. The instrument given in TCRdb is NextSeq 500. Unique molecular identifiers were attached to individual cDNA molecules in the TCR library protocol so that sequencing error and PCR bias could be corrected. Sequencing covered both TCR alpha and beta chains, and within each sample the abundances of alpha and beta sequences were tightly co-correlated. The authors' analysis ran thus. Decombinator V4 was used to annotate TCR sequences for V gene, J gene and CDR3. Expanded TCRs were defined as changing significantly between any two time points under a Poisson model with p below 0.0001. Abundances of TCRs were expressed as counts per million after normalisation to the total number of TCRs sequenced in each sample. TRAV1-2 paired with TRAJ12, TRAJ20 or TRAJ33 defined MAIT TCRs, while TRAV10 paired with TRAJ18 defined iNKT TCRs. VDJdb, accessed 1 November 2021, was searched for CMV, EBV and SARS-CoV-2 annotated TCRs, with TCRs annotated for multiple antigens excluded. The public reads were reprocessed in TCRdb via fastp at Q25 and MiXCR, keeping in-frame beta chains. Every CDR3 protein is listed once, alongside the most common genes and DNA of its rows. TCRdb assigned the V and J calls; the authors' analysis was not used. The sample table shows tens of thousands of distinct CDR3 sequences, and roughly 16% are seen once. The ten top clones hold 4.1% of the sample.

The CDR3, cysteine through phenylalanine, is 16 amino acids long. Of the read, only the CDR3 DNA is kept; its 48 bases are in frame from base 1. V ends up 4 bases short and J 8 bases short, with an unmatched junction base count of 5. CDR1 and CDR2 are read off the germline V gene (reference sequence) as WNHNN and SYGVQD. Sample: whole blood, taken at baseline. This TCR derives from an adult who was a healthcare worker with PCR-confirmed SARS-CoV-2 infection or an uninfected control (not recorded which). The rearranged segments are TRBV10-1 and TRBJ2-1; the central 16 bases match TRBD2. The sequenced DNA: TGCGCCAGCAGTGCCGGGACTAGCGGGAGGGTTGATGAGCAGTTCTTC. This yields the protein CASSAGTSGRVDEQFF.